The present entry profiles one T cell receptor beta chain with its context. The antigen it recognizes is unknown. Base-call qualities are not available, and no considerably larger clone is one nucleotide away. The library was produced with 5' RACE. TCRdb names Illumina HiSeq 2500 as the instrument used. The second PCR ran for roughly 6 to 11 cycles and used a J-beta primer mix along with a sample-barcoded 5' primer. Each TCR beta cDNA molecule received a unique molecular identifier from a template-switch 5' adaptor carrying 12 random nucleotides. Each sample yielded at least 3 million CDR3-containing paired-end reads. First-strand cDNA was synthesized from all RNA with the Mint cDNA synthesis kit, primed by a TRBC-specific oligonucleotide. Following uracil-DNA glycosylase treatment, all cDNA underwent a first 18-cycle PCR with the universal primers M1SS and BC2_uni_R. Per the authors' processing: Normalization of each sample was performed by random selection of 1 million high-quality reads, each carrying a distinct molecular identifier. Reads sharing molecular identifiers were discarded rather than binned into consensus sequences. CDR3 identification, clonotype clustering and error correction used MiTCR with a Q25 quality threshold and the strictest error-elimination algorithm. A nonparametric unseen species model with Euler transformation was used to estimate a lower bound on total TCR beta diversity. The public reads were reprocessed in TCRdb via fastp at Q25 and MiXCR, keeping in-frame beta chains. Each CDR3 protein appears once, grouped with its most common genes and DNA. The V and J calls here are based on TCRdb, not the publication. The sample table shows about 800,000 distinct CDR3 sequences, and 58% are seen once. Jointly, the top ten make up roughly 20% of the sample.

The entry originates in a study of blood T cells in healthy people across ages (dated by TCRdb to the mid-2010s). With regard to the full study: In model experiments, template switching captured roughly one uniquely barcoded TCR beta cDNA molecule for every two T cells. Age-related changes in TCR beta repertoire diversity were measured in the study by deep sequencing normalized with unique cDNA molecular identifiers. Donors were grouped into four age groups: young (average roughly 15 years), middle-aged (around 39), aged (about 59) and long-lived (around 80). Donors of different ages were randomly distributed across sequencing lanes to avoid experimental bias. The study analyzed two additional independent replicas of 1 million unique cDNA reads from the same blood draw for two donors, one aged 18 to 30 and one aged 80 or older.

Broad study findings and their caveats: Observed TCR beta diversity correlated strongly with the percentage of naive T cells measured by flow cytometry. Because profiling used bulk unsorted PBMCs, naive and antigen-experienced compartments could not be compared conclusively. Estimates of total diversity based on one million sequenced T cells were considered lower bounds and underestimates. Compared with the aged group, more naive CD4+ T cells, fewer expanded clones and increased TCR diversity were shown by the long-lived group, suggesting age selection. Because donor CMV infection status was unknown, age-related changes in expanded clonotypes were potentially confounded. Observed TCR beta diversity per million T cells fell roughly linearly with age, and a significant reduction was already apparent by age about 43.

From its cysteine to its phenylalanine, the CDR3 spans 16 amino acids. Only CDR3 DNA remains: 48 bases, in frame from the first base. The junction shows trimming of 0 bases on V and 0 bases on J, plus 10 bases between the germline ends. The roughly 42 donors, aged 6 to 90 years, were systemically healthy Caucasian individuals from Russia. Each donor gave approximately 9.3 milliliters of peripheral blood, collected into EDTA-treated Vacutainer tubes. PBMCs were isolated by Ficoll-Paque density-gradient centrifugation, with at least 7 million obtained per sample. Trizol reagent was used to extract total RNA from the PBMCs, yielding at least 5.5 micrograms per sample. For every donor, flow cytometry on a PBMC aliquot measured the percentage of naive CD45RAhigh/CD27high T cells.

The TCR comes from a man aged 25-40 years in good health. Specimen: blood. The rearranged chain carries TRBV12-3 or TRBV12-4 and TRBJ2-3; tentative D gene TRBD1, with 6 bases matching. The DNA sequence reads TGTGCCAGCAGTTTAGCCCGGGACATGAGCACAGATACGCAGTATTTT. Its product reads: CASSLARDMSTDTQYF.